This T cell receptor beta chain was sequenced during a study of blood T cells in healthy people across ages. The CDR3 length is 14 residues. With V trimmed by 1 base and J by 6 bases, 4 bases remained unmatched. Primers used in a second PCR of about 6 to 12 cycles were a sample-barcoded 5' primer and a J-beta primer mix. All samples gave at least 2.5 million CDR3-containing paired-end reads. TCRdb recomputed calls from the 5' RACE reads with MiXCR, one row per CDR3 protein. Here the sample spans over a million distinct CDR3 sequences, 45% being singletons. This sequence was found in a woman aged 60-75 years in good health. The specimen sequenced was blood. V usage is TRBV12-3 or TRBV12-4 and J usage is TRBJ1-1; 8 bases line up with TRBD1. In nucleotides, the CDR3 is TGTGCCAGCAGTTTAGGAGACAGGGGTGCTGAAGCTTTCTTT. Amino acid sequence: CASSLGDRGAEAFF.